This T cell receptor (beta chain) was observed in a study of cytomegalovirus exposure and HLA in healthy donors. Points from the study as a whole: Researchers counted some 150 TCR beta chains as cytomegalovirus-associated. Rarity marked most TCR sequences, yet some public TCRs occurred in many donors.

Of note for this clone: As yet, its antigen is unknown.

With 0 bases removed from V and 0 bases from J, the gap between germline ends came to 12 bases. CDR1 and CDR2 from the germline V gene are SGHDT and YYEEEE. CDR3 length: 16 amino acids. Here immunoSEQ multiplex PCR was the method, and the copy in TCRdb shows in-frame clones only, minus some. The sample includes some 110,000 clones, roughly nine tenths of them seen just once. The J gene is TRBJ1-1, the V gene TRBV5-6; D not certain. The material sequenced was PBMCs. This clonotype originated in a woman under 30 in good health and CMV-seropositive. In nucleotides, the CDR3 is TGTGCCAGCAGCTTGGGCGGTGGGTTCATGAACACTGAAGCTTTCTTT. Translation gives CASSLGGGFMNTEAFF. Together with reference TRBV5-6 and TRBJ1-1, the CDR3 gives the full variable domain: DAGVTQSPTHLIKTRGQQVTLRCSPKSGHDTVSWYQQALGQGPQFIFQYYEEEERQRGNFPDRFSGHQFPNYSSELNVNALLLGDSALYLCASSLGGGFMNTEAFFGQGTRLTVV.